This T cell receptor beta chain is from a study of shared clonotypes between healthy human individuals. Study as a whole: Contributing individuals were a couple of females and a few males aged 18 to 49.

About this clone itself: Its antigen is as yet unknown.

This CDR3 has 16 residues. From germline, CDR1 is SGHRS and CDR2 YFSETQ. V was trimmed by 0 bases and J by 6 bases, leaving 18 bases between them. Broader study findings: Non-shared clonotypes had lower generation probabilities than those shared by all four donors.

Method: immunoSEQ multiplex PCR; TCRdb's copy keeps in-frame clones and lacks some. This sample has some 500,000 clones; about 96% occur once, and the top ten carry about 0.064%. This sequence was found in a woman aged 25 to 39 in good health. Sequenced: naive CD4+ T cells sorted from blood. Sample subset: CD45RA+ positively selected. V and J are TRBV5-1 and TRBJ1-2, with D perhaps matching TRBD1 (6 bases). The CDR3 region has the DNA TGCGCCAGCAGCTTGGCCGGGACAACTTCCTGGCATGGCTACACCTTC. Translated, it gives CASSLAGTTSWHGYTF.